This section outlines one T cell receptor (beta chain) sequence together with its context. What it recognizes is unknown. PCR involved 60 Vbeta and 13 Jbeta primers. Libraries were prepared by immunoSEQ multiplex PCR; TCRdb keeps only in-frame clonotypes and omits some of them. Of approximately 91,000 clones listed, 64% are singletons. The data stem from a study of cytomegalovirus exposure and HLA in healthy donors. The study's findings and limits: TCR beta sequences reportedly predicted most subjects' HLA-A and HLA-B alleles accurately. Cytomegalovirus association was assigned to about 150 TCR beta chains. Only CMV serostatus was available as immune exposure information.

The receptor was isolated from a human donor in good health. The sequenced material came from PBMCs.

The CDR3, as DNA: TGTGCCTGGAGTACCCCTAGCGGGGGCCCCTCTGGGGCCAACGTCCTGACTTTC. Protein product: CAWSTPSGGPSGANVLTF. This chain links TRBV30 with TRBJ2-6; 10 bases map to TRBD2. The CDR3 covers 18 residues. Germline V gene sequence: CDR1 GTSNPN, CDR2 SVGIG (reference sequence). The ends lost 2 bases at V and 0 bases at J; junction bases unmatched: 7.